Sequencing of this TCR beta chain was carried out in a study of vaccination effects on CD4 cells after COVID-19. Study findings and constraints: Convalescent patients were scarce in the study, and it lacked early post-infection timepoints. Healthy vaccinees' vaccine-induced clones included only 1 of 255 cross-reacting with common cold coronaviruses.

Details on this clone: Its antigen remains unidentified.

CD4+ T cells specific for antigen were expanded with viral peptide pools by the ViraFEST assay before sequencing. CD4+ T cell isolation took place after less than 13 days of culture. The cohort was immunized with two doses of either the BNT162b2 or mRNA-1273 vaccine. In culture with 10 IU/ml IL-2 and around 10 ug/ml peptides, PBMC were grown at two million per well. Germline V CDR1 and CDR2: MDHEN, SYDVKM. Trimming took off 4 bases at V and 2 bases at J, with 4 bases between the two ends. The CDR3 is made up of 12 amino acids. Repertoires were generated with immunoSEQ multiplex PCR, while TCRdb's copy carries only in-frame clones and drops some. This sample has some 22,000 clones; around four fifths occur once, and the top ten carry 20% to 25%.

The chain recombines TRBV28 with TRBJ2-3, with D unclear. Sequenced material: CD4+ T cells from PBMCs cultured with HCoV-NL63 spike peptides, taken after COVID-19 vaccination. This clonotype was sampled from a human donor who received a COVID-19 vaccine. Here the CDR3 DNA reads TGTGCCAGCAGTTCCGCCACAGATACGCAGTATTTT. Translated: CASSSATDTQYF.